This TCR beta chain was observed in a study of T cell responses to AZD1222 COVID-19 vaccine. Sequencing was performed with immunoSEQ multiplex PCR; in TCRdb, only in-frame clones are kept and a portion is missing. The sample consists of tens of thousands of clones, roughly 84% of them appearing once. Study-level results: Spike-specific TCR breadth and depth rose after two AZD1222 doses.

This clone is a singleton in its sample. No antigen is known for it. The CDR3 is 16 residues long. V shed 0 bases and J shed 4 bases, with 12 bases lying between them. Germline CDR1 is MNHEY and CDR2 is SVGAGI. This receptor was obtained from an adult in good health. Sequencing used peripheral blood, obtained on day 0 of AZD1222 vaccination. J is TRBJ2-2 and V is TRBV6-5; D is possibly TRBD1 or TRBD2 (6 bases each). Here the CDR3 reads CASSYSSRGGTGELFF. In DNA, the CDR3 is TGTGCCAGCAGTTACTCGAGCAGGGGAGGCACCGGGGAGCTGTTTTTT.